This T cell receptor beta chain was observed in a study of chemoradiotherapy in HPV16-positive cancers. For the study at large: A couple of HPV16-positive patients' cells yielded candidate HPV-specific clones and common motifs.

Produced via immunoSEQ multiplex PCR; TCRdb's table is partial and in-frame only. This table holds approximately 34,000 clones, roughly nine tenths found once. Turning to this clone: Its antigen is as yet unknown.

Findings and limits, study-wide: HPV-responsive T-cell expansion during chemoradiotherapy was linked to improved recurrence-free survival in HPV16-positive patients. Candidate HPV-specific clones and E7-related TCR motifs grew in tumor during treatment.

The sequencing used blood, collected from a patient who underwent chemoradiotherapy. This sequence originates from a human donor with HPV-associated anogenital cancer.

This CDR3 reads CASSSRGTDTQYF. The CDR3 nucleotides read TGTGCCAGCAGCTCGAGAGGGACGGATACGCAGTATTTT. This sequence joins TRBV7-3 and TRBJ2-3, with D perhaps given as TRBD1 or TRBD2 (5 bases each). The V and J ends lost 4 bases and 6 bases respectively, with 11 bases between them. Germline CDR1 reads SGHTA; CDR2 reads FQGTGA. The CDR3 is 13 amino acids.